This T cell receptor (beta chain) was documented in a study of resident and recirculating memory T cells in vitiligo. Stability required unchanged lesions during the previous 6 months. Patients had received no treatment within the previous three months. The V gene lost 4 bases and the J gene lost 7 bases, with 13 bases spanning the gap. The CDR3 consists of 13 residues. From germline, CDR1 is KGHSH and CDR2 LQKENI. The table came from immunoSEQ multiplex PCR; TCRdb's copy has only in-frame clones and leaves some out. The sample lists 70,000 to 85,000 clones; approximately 90% were seen once. This chain connects TRBV18 to TRBJ1-2; D gene unclear. Sequencing used blood. The sequence was obtained from a male donor with vitiligo. In DNA, the CDR3 is TGTGCCAGCTCACTAACGACTGAGGCTGGCTACACCTTC. This sequence encodes CASSLTTEAGYTF.